A selection of T cell receptor beta chains follows, all from one sample in a study of OX40 agonist ivuxolimab in advanced cancers. The method was immunoSEQ multiplex PCR; TCRdb's version includes in-frame clones alone and lacks a portion of them. Among 60,000 to 75,000 clones listed, roughly 85% were seen once. This specimen was CD4+ or CD8+ T cells sorted from blood, taken in a trial of the OX40 agonist ivuxolimab. The receptors derive from an adult with an advanced solid tumor such as melanoma, head and neck, liver or kidney cancer. The CDR3 runs from the conserved cysteine through the conserved F or W. D genes are given only for firm matches. The listing skips clone size in some rows; elsewhere it reads once, few, many or a size class.

D gene	V gene	clone size	J gene	CDR3 DNA	CDR3 protein
.	TRBV6-4	once	TRBJ2-3	TGTGCCAGCAGTACAGGGCGAGGAGATACGCAGTATTTT	CASSTGRGDTQYF
TRBD2	TRBV28	.	TRBJ2-1	TGTGCCAGCAGTCTCCGTCTAGCGGGGGTGTCGTTCTTC	CASSLRLAGVSFF
.	TRBV6-5	.	TRBJ2-7	TGTGCCAGCAGTTACTCGACGTCTGGGAAGTACGAGCAGTACTTC	CASSYSTSGKYEQYF
.	TRBV6-1	.	TRBJ2-1	TGTGCCAGCAGTGAAGCGGGACGCCGTTCCTTTTACAATGAGCAGTTCTTC	CASSEAGRRSFYNEQFF
TRBD1	TRBV30	.	TRBJ1-5	TGTGCCTGGAGTGTGACAGGGATGGGGAATCAGCCCCAGCATTTT	CAWSVTGMGNQPQHF
.	TRBV19	.	TRBJ2-7	TGTGCCAGTAGTCCCCGGATTTACTACGAGCAGTACTTC	CASSPRIYYEQYF
TRBD2	TRBV28	.	TRBJ2-1	TGTGCCAGCAGTCGACTAGCGGGGGGCAATGAGCAGTTCTTC	CASSRLAGGNEQFF
.	TRBV4-1	.	TRBJ2-7	TGCGCCAGCAGCCAAGCGCAGGGATACGAGCAGTACTTC	CASSQAQGYEQYF
TRBD1	TRBV5-1	.	TRBJ2-7	TGCGCCAGCAGCTATATAACAGGGGCTTCGGGCGAGCAGTACTTC	CASSYITGASGEQYF
.	TRBV5-1	.	TRBJ1-3	TGCGCCAGCAGCGGGGACGGACGTGGAAACACCATATATTTT	CASSGDGRGNTIYF
TRBD2	TRBV29-1	once	TRBJ2-2	TGCAGCGTTCGAGTCTCAGCGGGAGGCACCGGGGAGCTGTTTTTT	CSVRVSAGGTGELFF
.	TRBV10-3	.	TRBJ2-7	TGTGCCATCAGTGAGGCAGGGACCCCTGAAGGAGAGCAGTACTTC	CAISEAGTPEGEQYF
TRBD1	TRBV7-2	.	TRBJ1-1	TGTGCCAGCAGCTTAACGACAGGGGGGTATGTTGAAGCTTTCTTT	CASSLTTGGYVEAFF
.	TRBV18	.	TRBJ1-1	TGTGCCAGCGCCCTCAGCGCAGGCGCTAATGAAGCTTTCTTT	CASALSAGANEAFF
.	TRBV5-6	.	TRBJ1-5	TGTGCCAGCAGCAGGGGACTGAGCAATCAGCCCCAGCATTTT	CASSRGLSNQPQHF
TRBD1	TRBV2	.	TRBJ2-3	TGTGCCATCGACAGGGTGACAGATACGCAGTATTTT	CAIDRVTDTQYF
.	TRBV7-9	.	TRBJ1-3	TGTGCCACCGGGGGGGTCGGAAACACCATATATTTT	CATGGVGNTIYF
.	TRBV6-5	.	TRBJ1-2	TGTGCCAGCCTGGGGCCGGGGCTCGTCTATGGCTACACCTTC	CASLGPGLVYGYTF
TRBD1	TRBV28	.	TRBJ1-1	TGTGCCAGCAGTCCGACAGGGGGCCCGAACACTGAAGCTTTCTTT	CASSPTGGPNTEAFF
TRBD1	TRBV4-1	.	TRBJ2-1	TGCGCCAGCAGCCAACAACCCGGAACAACAGGGGGCTCTAATAATGAGCAGTTCTTC	CASSQQPGTTGGSNNEQFF
.	TRBV11-2	.	TRBJ2-4	TGTGCCAGCAGCTCTGGGACCAAAAACATTCAGTACTTC	CASSSGTKNIQYF
TRBD2	TRBV19	.	TRBJ2-7	TGTGCCAGTAGACTACTAGCGGGAGCTTCTTTTGAGCAGTACTTC	CASRLLAGASFEQYF
TRBD1	TRBV27	.	TRBJ1-2	TGTGCCAGCACCCCCGGACAGGGTGGGCTCGGCTATGGCTACACCTTC	CASTPGQGGLGYGYTF
TRBD2	TRBV9	.	TRBJ2-1	TGTGCCAGCAGCCTAGCGGGGACCGTGTACAATGAGCAGTTCTTC	CASSLAGTVYNEQFF
TRBD1	TRBV5-1	.	TRBJ2-7	TGCGCCAGCAGCATGGGACAGGGGGGCGAGCAGTACTTC	CASSMGQGGEQYF
.	TRBV10-2	.	TRBJ2-4	TGCGCCAGCAGTCCCGCGGGGCGCGAAAACATTCAGTACTTC	CASSPAGRENIQYF
TRBD1	TRBV9	.	TRBJ2-3	TGTGCCAGCAGCGTCATGGACAGGGCACCAGCTACGCAGTATTTT	CASSVMDRAPATQYF
TRBD2	TRBV19	.	TRBJ2-1	TGTGCCAGTTGTAGCGGGAGACCCCCCTACAATGAGCAGTTCTTC	CASCSGRPPYNEQFF
.	TRBV15	.	TRBJ2-3	TGTGCCACCAGCAGAGGAGGAGGCCCGTTAACAGATACGCAGTATTTT	CATSRGGGPLTDTQYF
TRBD1	TRBV30	.	TRBJ1-2	TGTGCCTGGGGTCGACAGGGAGCTGGCTACACCTTC	CAWGRQGAGYTF